This T cell receptor beta chain originates from a study of tumor and adjacent non-tumor tissue in lung cancer. The template was RNA from unsorted bulk tissue. Distant lung tissue was collected more than 3 cm away from the tumor edge. This clonotype was seen ten or more times. Three rounds of nested PCR, following a modified ARM-PCR protocol, produced the TCRbeta library. TCRdb re-called the multiplex PCR reads with MiXCR, one entry per CDR3 protein. The sample records around 60,000 distinct CDR3 sequences, over 60% being singletons. The specimen was distant non-tumor lung tissue. The receptor was isolated from a man between 65 and 85 years old with non-small cell lung cancer.

In nucleotides, the CDR3 is TGCAGCGCTAAGGGTGACACCGGGGAGCTGTTTTTT. This translates into CSAKGDTGELFF. The chain carries TRBV29-1 and TRBJ2-2; D uncertain. The CDR3 is 12 amino acids. The V and J ends lost 7 bases and 3 bases respectively, with 9 bases between them. Germline V lookup: CDR1 SQVTM, CDR2 ANQGSEA.